These 26 T cell receptor beta chains came from one sample sequenced in a study of blood T cell repertoires in COVID-19. Profiled with immunoSEQ multiplex PCR; TCRdb holds only in-frame clones, not every one. This table holds around 70,000 clones, around 88% found once. The specimen was peripheral blood. Source of these receptors: a human donor in a cohort sampled during active COVID-19.

The chain employs TRBV15 and TRBJ1-3; TRBD1 matches 8 bases. The junction had 10 bases not matched to a gene; V was cut back by 1 base and J by 2 bases. Germline loops: CDR1 LNHNV, CDR2 YYDKDF (reference sequence). The CDR3 sequence is 18 residues long. The CDR3 here is CATSRVTLRTGPGNTIYF. CDR3 bases: TGTGCCACCAGCAGAGTAACCTTACGGACAGGGCCTGGAAACACCATATATTTT.

The gene calls are TRBV19 and TRBJ2-7, with 7 positions matching TRBD2. Looked up from germline, CDR1 is LNHDA and CDR2 is SQIVND (reference sequence). The CDR3 runs 15 residues. V was clipped by 4 bases and J by 0 bases; unmatched bases: 6. The CDR3 loop is CASSTTSEVSYEQYF. The CDR3 DNA reads as TGTGCCAGTAGTACTACTAGCGAGGTCTCCTACGAGCAGTACTTC.

V and J are TRBV5-1 and TRBJ2-3; 8 bases are a match to TRBD1. The CDR3 length is 14 residues. Per the germline V gene, CDR1 is SGHRS and CDR2 is YFSETQ. V shed 4 bases, J shed 4 bases, and the junction held 5 bases outside the gene matches. The CDR3 sequence: CASSPDRVPDTQYF. CDR3 bases: TGCGCCAGCAGCCCGGACAGGGTCCCAGATACGCAGTATTTT.

The chain links TRBV4-3 to TRBJ2-5, with 8 positions matching TRBD1. The trim removed 0 bases at V and 4 bases at J, leaving 7 bases unmatched. Germline V CDR1 and CDR2: LGHNA, YSLEER. The CDR3 runs 16 residues. The CDR3 spells CASSQDWGGQGETQYF. The CDR3 coding sequence is TGCGCCAGCAGCCAAGATTGGGGTGGACAGGGAGAGACCCAGTACTTC.

The chain joins TRBV6-2 or TRBV6-3 to TRBJ2-2, with TRBD1 as a possible D gene (5 bases). Germline lookup yields CDR1 MNHEY and CDR2 SVGEGT. This CDR3 region has 16 residues. With 3 bases removed from V and 6 bases from J, the gap between germline ends came to 17 bases. As DNA, the CDR3 is TGTGCCAGCAGTTATCTCTCGCAGGGATCGGCCGGGGAGCTGTTTTTT. Encoded protein: CASSYLSQGSAGELFF.

The chain employs TRBV18 and TRBJ1-1; TRBD1 agrees at 7 bases. The CDR3 contains 17 residues. J lost 5 bases, V lost 3 bases, and 15 bases had no gene match. Germline CDR1 is KGHSH and CDR2 is LQKENI. CDR3 sequence: CASSPGQTSVIGTEAFF. In DNA form, the CDR3 reads TGTGCCAGCTCACCGGGACAGACCTCCGTTATAGGGACTGAAGCTTTCTTT.

The V call is TRBV30, the J call TRBJ1-4; D is unclear. CDR1 and CDR2 from the germline V gene are GTSNPN and SVGIG (reference sequence). The V gene lost 5 bases and the J gene lost 2 bases, with 6 bases spanning the gap. The CDR3 is 12 amino acids. In DNA, the CDR3 is TGTGCCTGGGCCGGGACTAATGAAAAACTGTTTTTT. Its translation: CAWAGTNEKLFF. Full variable domain (remainder filled in from reference TRBV30 and TRBJ1-4): SQTIHQWPATLVQPVGSPLSLECTVEGTSNPNLYWYRQAAGRGLQLLFYSVGIGQISSEVPQNLSASRPQDRQFILSSKKLLLSDSGFYLCAWAGTNEKLFFGSGTQLSVL.

This sequence joins TRBV10-1 and TRBJ1-1; D is uncertain. Germline V gene data show CDR1 as WNHNN and CDR2 as SYGVQD (reference sequence). The CDR3 spans 14 residues. Trimming took off 2 bases at V and 3 bases at J, with 10 bases between the two ends. The CDR3 DNA follows: TGCGCCAGCAGTGAGGGCGGAGGATACACTGAAGCTTTCTTT. Translated, it gives CASSEGGGYTEAFF.

The table lists this clone with a count of one. The chain carries TRBV18 and TRBJ2-2; the D gene is possibly TRBD1 (5 bases). This CDR3 has 22 amino acids. V was pared by 0 bases and J by 3 bases, with 29 bases between. From germline, CDR1 is KGHSH and CDR2 LQKENI. CDR3 bases: TGTGCCAGCTCACCACCTTGGAACAGGAGCCCCCCTTTAGTATGGGACACCGGGGAGCTGTTTTTT. Translating it yields CASSPPWNRSPPLVWDTGELFF. Together with reference TRBV18 and TRBJ2-2, the CDR3 gives the full variable domain: NAGVMQNPRHLVRRRGQEARLRCSPMKGHSHVYWYRQLPEEGLKFMVYLQKENIIDESGMPKERFSAEFPKEGPSILRIQQVVRGDSAAYFCASSPPWNRSPPLVWDTGELFFGEGSRLTVL.

The DNA of the CDR3 is TGCAGTGCTAGTGGCGGGCAAGAGACCCAGTACTTC. It encodes CSASGGQETQYF. The rearrangement joins TRBV20-1 to TRBJ2-5; weak D call: TRBD2 (5 bases). CDR3 size: 12 residues. V dropped 3 bases and J dropped 2 bases, with 7 bases sitting between them. The germline V gene has CDR1 DFQATT and CDR2 SNEGSKA (reference sequence).

This clone has only one observation. The V and J genes are TRBV2 and TRBJ2-5, with a possible D match to TRBD1 (6 bases). V was clipped by 8 bases and J by 7 bases, with 17 bases between them. CDR3 length: 13 residues. Per germline, CDR1 SNHLY and CDR2 FYNNEI. As DNA, the CDR3 is TGTGCCAGCGGGGGCGCGCCCCGGGTGACCCAGTACTTC. Its protein is CASGGAPRVTQYF.

This clone has a single count. The rearrangement links TRBV13 to TRBJ2-7, with a possible D match to TRBD1 (6 bases). CDR3 length equals 15 residues. V was cut by 0 bases and J by 1 base, with 10 bases left in between. From germline, CDR1 is PRHDT and CDR2 FYEKMQ (reference sequence). This CDR3 reads CASSLGLGQSYEQYF. DNA of the CDR3: TGTGCCAGCAGCTTAGGCCTAGGACAGTCCTACGAGCAGTACTTC.

This chain joins TRBV6-5 and TRBJ2-7; tentatively, D is TRBD2 (5 bases). The CDR3 length is 14 residues. The V end was cut by 5 bases, the J end by 2 bases, with 13 bases between. The germline gives CDR1 MNHEY, CDR2 SVGAGI. In DNA form, the CDR3 reads TGTGCCAGCAGTATACTAGGTAGCACCTACGAGCAGTACTTC. Amino acids: CASSILGSTYEQYF.

The CDR3 region is CASTSLGLLFEAFF. The CDR3 bases are TGTGCCAGCACCTCCTTGGGCCTCCTATTTGAAGCTTTCTTT. J is TRBJ1-1 and V is TRBV6-5; D is uncertain. V was trimmed by 7 bases and J by 7 bases, leaving 19 bases between them. Germline CDR1 and CDR2: MNHEY and SVGAGI. The CDR3 length is 14 residues.

The rearrangement uses TRBV27 and TRBJ1-2, with 7 bases fitting TRBD1. This CDR3 spans 13 amino acids. CDR1 MNHEY and CDR2 SMNVEV come from the germline V gene (reference sequence). V trimming: 5 bases; J trimming: 8 bases; junction bases outside the gene matches: 8. DNA for the CDR3: TGTGCCAGCAGTCCTCAAGACAGGGTAGGCTACACCTTC. Its translation is CASSPQDRVGYTF.

This clone occurred once. The chain recombines TRBV25-1 with TRBJ1-2, with 8 bases fitting TRBD1. The CDR3 length is 17 residues. V gave up 3 bases and J gave up 3 bases; unmatched junction bases: 12. CDR1 MGHDK and CDR2 SYGVNS come from the germline V gene. The CDR3 bases are TGTGCCAGCAGTGAGGCGACCCCTGGACAGGGATACTATGGCTACACCTTC. Protein product: CASSEATPGQGYYGYTF.

The chain couples TRBV5-4 to TRBJ2-2, with 8 bases that match TRBD1. The J segment lost 4 bases and the V segment lost 0 bases, leaving 8 bases of the junction unmatched. The CDR3 is made up of 17 amino acids. Germline CDR1 and CDR2: SGHNT and YYREEE (reference sequence). CDR3 sequence: CASSLVRTGRLTGELFF. The CDR3 bases are TGTGCCAGCAGCTTGGTAAGGACAGGGCGACTCACCGGGGAGCTGTTTTTT.

This clone has only one observation. CDR3 DNA: TGTGCCAGCACCTTTAACCAACTCACTGAAGCTTTCTTT. This encodes CASTFNQLTEAFF. The chain is built from TRBV12-3 or TRBV12-4 and TRBJ1-1, with D unresolved. Trimming shortened V by 7 bases and J by 4 bases, and 13 bases separated the two germline ends. The CDR3 is made up of 13 amino acids.

The J gene is TRBJ1-3, the V gene TRBV10-3, with D uncertain. The germline V gene encodes CDR1 ENHRY and CDR2 SYGVKD. With 11 bases removed from V and 2 bases from J, the gap between germline ends came to 13 bases. This CDR3 comprises 13 residues. Written as DNA, the CDR3 is TGTGCCGCCTTGACTGAAACTGGAAACACCATATATTTT. The encoded protein is CAALTETGNTIYF.

The J gene is TRBJ2-3, the V gene TRBV7-9; TRBD2 matches at 11 bases. Trimming took 7 bases from V and 7 from J; bases not matched to a gene: 4. There are 13 residues in the CDR3. CDR1 SEHNR and CDR2 FQNEAQ come from the germline V gene (reference sequence). Written as DNA, the CDR3 is TGTGCCAGCACGGGACTAGCGGACTATACGCAGTATTTT. This sequence encodes CASTGLADYTQYF.

The chain has TRBV4-1 and TRBJ1-1; no clear D gene. The germline V gene encodes CDR1 MGHRA and CDR2 YSYEKL. This CDR3 spans 14 amino acids. Trimming stripped 4 bases from V and 0 bases from J, with 9 bases between. The CDR3, as DNA: TGCGCCAGCAGCCTTCGAGGGATGAACACTGAAGCTTTCTTT. Protein: CASSLRGMNTEAFF.

CDR3 sequence (DNA): TGTGCCAGCAGCAGGGGCAGCCCCTATGGCTACACCTTC. Translation: CASSRGSPYGYTF. This sequence joins TRBV14 and TRBJ1-2; tentatively, D is TRBD1 (5 bases). V lost 5 bases and J 4 bases, leaving 11 bases between the germline ends. This CDR3 is built from 13 residues. The germline V gene has CDR1 SGHDN and CDR2 FVKESK.

The chain couples TRBV2 to TRBJ1-6; TRBD1 aligns across 12 bases. CDR1 SNHLY and CDR2 FYNNEI come from the germline V gene. The CDR3 has 15 residues. The CDR3 region has the DNA TGTGCTTGGGACAGGGGGCAATCCTATAATTCACCCCTCCACTTT. Amino acid sequence: CAWDRGQSYNSPLHF.

This chain connects TRBV7-2 to TRBJ1-2; D may be TRBD1 (6 bases). This CDR3 has 15 residues. CDR1 is SGHTA and CDR2 is FQGNSA in the germline V gene. V was shortened by 5 bases and J by 3 bases, with 16 bases between the two germline ends. Written as DNA, the CDR3 is TGTGCCAGCAGCCTTACACGGGACACCGACTATGGCTACACCTTC. It codes for CASSLTRDTDYGYTF. The whole variable domain, remainder taken from reference TRBV7-2 and TRBJ1-2, is GAGVSQSPSNKVTEKGKDVELRCDPISGHTALYWYRQSLGQGLEFLIYFQGNSAPDKSGLPSDRFSAERTGGSVSTLTIQRTQQEDSAVYLCASSLTRDTDYGYTFGSGTRLTVV.

This chain joins TRBV10-3 and TRBJ2-1; 9 nucleotides line up with TRBD2. V trimming: 6 bases; J trimming: 5 bases; junction bases outside the gene matches: 14. The CDR3 is 17 residues long. The germline V gene encodes CDR1 ENHRY and CDR2 SYGVKD. The CDR3 region is CAIRPSFGGGVNNEQFF. Written as DNA, the CDR3 is TGTGCCATCAGACCCAGTTTCGGCGGGGGGGTCAACAATGAGCAGTTCTTC.

The chain links TRBV6-5 to TRBJ2-7; 9 nucleotides line up with TRBD2. CDR1 is MNHEY and CDR2 is SVGAGI in the germline V gene. V shed 7 bases, J shed 4 bases, and the junction held 11 bases outside the gene matches. The CDR3 has 15 residues. The CDR3 nucleotides read TGTGCCAGCACCTACGATGCGGGGGGGCCTTACGAGCAGTACTTC. Amino acids: CASTYDAGGPYEQYF.